A single sample is the source of the 5 T cell receptor beta chains below, sequenced in a study of blood T cell repertoires in COVID-19. Sequenced by immunoSEQ multiplex PCR; TCRdb stores in-frame clones only, minus some. The table includes 35,000 to 45,000 clones, about 82% detected once. Sequences were obtained from peripheral blood. These receptors were collected from a man in his 70s with acute or convalescent COVID-19.

V and J are TRBV6-2 or TRBV6-3 and TRBJ1-2, with TRBD1 identical over 8 bases. The germline V gene has CDR1 MNHEY and CDR2 SVGEGT. This CDR3 spans 11 amino acids. Germline trimming cut 5 bases from V and 8 bases from J; bases unmatched to any gene: 1. The CDR3 nucleotides read TGTGCCAGCAGTGACAGGGGCGGCTACACCTTC. This codes for CASSDRGGYTF.

The rearrangement links TRBV9 to TRBJ2-1; 7 bases agree with TRBD2. Trimming cost V 0 bases and J 3 bases; bases outside gene matches: 3. Germline lookup yields CDR1 SGDLS and CDR2 YYNGEE. This CDR3 is built from 15 residues. CDR3 nucleotide sequence: TGTGCCAGCAGCGTAGAAGCGGGGAACTACAATGAGCAGTTCTTC. Protein product: CASSVEAGNYNEQFF.

This clone was seen a handful of times. The rearrangement uses TRBV2 and TRBJ1-1; no reliable D call. Germline V gives CDR1 SNHLY, CDR2 FYNNEI. CDR3 size: 13 residues. V was trimmed by 3 bases and J by 1 base, leaving 6 bases between them. DNA of the CDR3: TGTGCCAGCAGTGAGGGCAGGAACACTGAAGCTTTCTTT. Encoded protein: CASSEGRNTEAFF.

The chain combines TRBV3-1 (or the pseudogene TRBV3-2) with TRBJ2-2; D is perhaps TRBD2 (6 bases). Trimming cost V 3 bases and J 7 bases, with 15 bases left between them. Germline V CDR1 and CDR2: LGHDT, YNNKEL (reference sequence). This CDR3 contains 15 residues. The CDR3 coding sequence is TGTGCCAGCAGCCAGGGACTCCCTCTGAGCGGGGAGCTGTTTTTT. As protein: CASSQGLPLSGELFF.

The chain has TRBV5-4 and TRBJ2-2, with TRBD2 identical over 8 bases. Germline V gene lookup returns CDR1 SGHNT and CDR2 YYREEE (reference sequence). The CDR3 consists of 15 residues. V lost 3 bases to trimming and J lost 4 bases; unmatched junction nucleotides: 5. DNA of the CDR3: TGTGCCAGCAGCTCTGGACTAGCAGTCACCGGGGAGCTGTTTTTT. Amino acid sequence: CASSSGLAVTGELFF.